The T cell receptor (beta chain) under discussion was sequenced for a study of graft-versus-host responses after intestinal transplantation. About the study: Transplant recipients had multivisceral, liver-intestinal, or isolated intestinal grafts. All recipients got anti-thymocyte globulin induction, then tacrolimus and steroids for 2 to 4 years.

Profiled with immunoSEQ multiplex PCR; TCRdb holds only in-frame clones, not every one. The repertoire holds about 18,000 clones, with roughly 82% as singletons. Intraepithelial plus lamina propria lymphocytes were released by processing graft tissue. This clone occurred once. Germline CDR1 reads SGHAT; CDR2 reads FQNNGV. This CDR3 is built from 14 residues. V shed 1 base and J shed 2 bases, with 9 bases lying between them. This rearrangement joins TRBV11-2 to TRBJ2-7, with D unclear. The material sequenced was ileum tissue, taken 17 days after transplant. The sequence came from a human patient who received an intestinal transplant, so some T cells may come from the graft donor. The CDR3 reads CASSLVVLTYEQYF. CDR3 in DNA: TGTGCCAGCAGCTTAGTCGTATTGACCTACGAGCAGTACTTC.